This T cell receptor (beta chain) appears in the sequencing data of a study of Graves' ophthalmopathy and Graves' hyperthyroidism. V shed 4 bases, J shed 4 bases, and the junction held 5 bases outside the gene matches. The germline V gene has CDR1 LNHNV and CDR2 YYDKDF (reference sequence). The CDR3 has 14 amino acids. This clonotype occurred many times. Antigen unknown. If no ophthalmopathy appeared within 18 months of follow-up, hyperthyroidism was termed stable. Whole-study findings and limits: Most thyroid-expanded clonotypes exceeding 0.001 frequency were also found in blood.

For repertoire sequencing, the TCR beta CDR3 regions were amplified from RNA transcripts. The workflow started with a first-round RT-PCR run with HTBI primers and then moved on to a second-round multiplex PCR. Each CDR3 protein is one row after TCRdb ran MiXCR on the multiplex PCR reads. The table lists about 620,000 distinct CDR3 sequences, over 20% of them singletons. The specimen was peripheral blood. The chain joins TRBV15 to TRBJ1-2, with 8 positions matching TRBD1. The sequence was obtained from a woman aged 18-35 years with stable Graves' hyperthyroidism. Some clones in this sample may be carry-over from other donors' samples. For the CDR3, the DNA is TGTGCCACCAGCATTGACAGGGGAAGCTATGGCTACACCTTC. Encoded protein: CATSIDRGSYGYTF.